This T cell receptor (beta chain) came from a study of CD8 T cells in ankylosing spondylitis. General study results and limits: Several highly homologous variants formed a TCR beta motif that appeared characteristic of ankylosing spondylitis blood. Previous work reported some of these motif variants in the synovial fluid and blood of reactive arthritis.

This CDR3 region has 14 residues. J lost 10 bases, V lost 2 bases, and 9 bases had no gene match. As for this clonotype: Its antigen is as yet unknown.

Each CDR3 protein gets one entry after TCRdb re-called the 5' RACE reads with MiXCR. Of about 800,000 distinct CDR3 sequences listed, about 12% were seen once; the top ten hold about 0.5%. The rearrangement links TRBV12-3 or TRBV12-4 to TRBJ2-3; TRBD1 matches 7 bases. Material for sequencing was blood, either unsorted or a sorted T cell fraction (not recorded which). The TCR comes from a male donor with ankylosing spondylitis. CDR3 DNA sequence: TGTGCCAGCAGTTTACCGGGACAGCGTATAGCGCAGTATTTT. Protein product: CASSLPGQRIAQYF.